The 6 T cell receptor beta chains in this list originate from one sample, sequenced in a study of blood T cell repertoires in COVID-19. Using immunoSEQ multiplex PCR, the repertoire was profiled, and TCRdb retains in-frame clones only, with some absent. Among fewer than 250,000 clones listed, less than 90% were seen once. Sequencing was done on a sample of peripheral blood. These receptor sequences come from a man aged 25 to 40 with acute or convalescent COVID-19.

The chain uses TRBV5-1 and TRBJ2-1; 11 bases agree with TRBD2. The J segment lost 10 bases and the V segment lost 4 bases, leaving 10 bases of the junction unmatched. The germline V gene encodes CDR1 SGHRS and CDR2 YFSETQ. CDR3 length: 15 residues. The CDR3 spells CASSRLAGGPLEQFF. CDR3 DNA: TGCGCCAGCAGCCGCCTAGCGGGGGGACCCCTGGAGCAGTTCTTC.

The chain couples TRBV30 to TRBJ2-7; 7 bases map to TRBD1. With V trimmed by 4 bases and J by 3 bases, 9 bases remained unmatched. The length of the CDR3 is 14 residues. CDR1 is GTSNPN, CDR2 SVGIG, per germline (reference sequence). This chain's CDR3 is CAWTWGQPNYEQYF. In DNA, the CDR3 is TGTGCCTGGACCTGGGGACAGCCCAACTACGAGCAGTACTTC.

This clone was counted a single time. V gene TRBV6-1 combines with J gene TRBJ2-1; D perhaps matches TRBD2 (6 bases). CDR1 and CDR2 from the germline V gene are MNHNS and SASEGT. The CDR3 runs 14 residues. V lost 1 base and J lost 9, with 13 bases in between. The CDR3 coding sequence is TGTGCCAGCAGTGAAGGTCTGCGGGGAGGTGAGCAGTTCTTC. This gives the protein CASSEGLRGGEQFF.

The gene calls are TRBV3-1 (or the pseudogene TRBV3-2) and TRBJ2-5; maybe TRBD2 (7 bases). V dropped 2 bases and J dropped 3 bases, with 16 bases sitting between them. Germline V gene sequence: CDR1 LGHDT, CDR2 YNNKEL (reference sequence). The length of the CDR3 is 16 residues. The DNA of the CDR3 is TGTGCCAGCAGCCAACGGCAGGGAGGGGGGAAAGAGACCCAGTACTTC. As protein: CASSQRQGGGKETQYF.

This rearrangement joins TRBV28 to TRBJ2-6; D gene uncertain. V gave up 3 bases and J gave up 3 bases, with 3 bases separating them. CDR1 is MDHEN and CDR2 is SYDVKM in the germline V gene. The CDR3 totals 13 residues. In nucleotides, the CDR3 is TGTGCCAGCAGTTTCAGTGGGGCCAACGTCCTGACTTTC. This codes for CASSFSGANVLTF.

The chain recombines TRBV6-5 with TRBJ1-5; 8 positions agree with TRBD1. The CDR3 is made up of 14 amino acids. J gave up 6 bases and V 5 bases, and 6 bases lay outside the gene matches. CDR1 and CDR2 (germline): MNHEY, SVGAGI. CDR3 DNA sequence: TGTGCCAGCAGTAAAACAGGGGGAGGTCAGCCCCAGCATTTT. Protein: CASSKTGGGQPQHF.